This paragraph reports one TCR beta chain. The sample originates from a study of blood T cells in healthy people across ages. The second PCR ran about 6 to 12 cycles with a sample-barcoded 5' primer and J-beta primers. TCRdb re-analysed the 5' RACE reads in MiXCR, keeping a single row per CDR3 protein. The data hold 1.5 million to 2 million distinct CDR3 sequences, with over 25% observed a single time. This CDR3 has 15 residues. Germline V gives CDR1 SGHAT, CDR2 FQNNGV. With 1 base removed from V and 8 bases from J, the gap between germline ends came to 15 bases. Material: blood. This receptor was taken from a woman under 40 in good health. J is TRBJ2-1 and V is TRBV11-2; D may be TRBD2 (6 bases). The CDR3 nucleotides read TGTGCCAGCAGCTTAGTCGGGAGCCGTTGGGATGAGCAGTTCTTC. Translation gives CASSLVGSRWDEQFF.